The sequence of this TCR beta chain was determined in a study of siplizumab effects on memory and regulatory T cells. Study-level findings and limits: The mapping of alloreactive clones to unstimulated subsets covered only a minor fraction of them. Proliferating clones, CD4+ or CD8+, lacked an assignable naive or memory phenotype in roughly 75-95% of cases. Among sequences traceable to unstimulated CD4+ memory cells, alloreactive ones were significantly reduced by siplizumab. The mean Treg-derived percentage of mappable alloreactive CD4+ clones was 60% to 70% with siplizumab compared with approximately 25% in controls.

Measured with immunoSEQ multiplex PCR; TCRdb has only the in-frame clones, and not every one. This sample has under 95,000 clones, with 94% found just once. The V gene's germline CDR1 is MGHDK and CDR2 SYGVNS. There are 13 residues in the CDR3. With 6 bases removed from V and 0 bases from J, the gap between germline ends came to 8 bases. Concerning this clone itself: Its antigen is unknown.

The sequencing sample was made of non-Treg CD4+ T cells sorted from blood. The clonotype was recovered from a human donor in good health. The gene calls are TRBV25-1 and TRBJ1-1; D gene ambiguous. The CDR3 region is CASRAFMNTEAFF. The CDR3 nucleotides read TGTGCCAGCAGGGCGTTCATGAACACTGAAGCTTTCTTT.